These T cell receptor beta chains were read from a single sample in a study of blood T cells in healthy people across ages. MiXCR, run by TCRdb on the 5' RACE reads, gives a single entry per CDR3 protein. The sample lists some 760,000 distinct CDR3 sequences; around 25% were seen once. This same sample was also taken into another study, of T cells of mothers and their children.

The sequenced sample consisted of blood. Every receptor here comes from a boy between 5 and 17 years old in good health. Each CDR3 is given with its conserved first and last residue. A D gene is named only where the DNA matches it firmly. Size is omitted from some rows. Given values are once, few, many or a class for expanded clones.

TRBJ2-6 | - | - | TRBV7-2 | CASSKGGTASGANVLTF | TGTGCCAGCAGCAAGGGGGGGACCGCCTCTGGGGCCAACGTCCTGACTTTC
TRBJ1-2 | - | - | TRBV29-1 | CSVDIGSNYGYTF | TGCAGCGTTGATATCGGTTCTAACTATGGCTACACCTTC
TRBJ2-1 | TRBD2 | few | TRBV11-3 | CASSLDPRLAGGLKNEQFF | TGTGCCAGCAGCTTAGATCCCCGTCTAGCGGGGGGGCTAAAGAATGAGCAGTTCTTC
TRBJ1-2 | TRBD1 | - | TRBV28 | CASRRTGITQNYGYTF | TGTGCCAGCAGGAGGACAGGGATTACTCAAAACTATGGCTACACCTTC
TRBJ2-5 | - | - | TRBV7-9 | CASSYPGSYEQHF | TGTGCCAGCAGCTATCCGGGATCCTACGAGCAGCACTTC
TRBJ2-1 | - | - | TRBV7-2 | CASSLETGYNEQFF | TGTGCCAGCAGCTTAGAGACAGGCTACAATGAGCAGTTCTTC
TRBJ1-2 | TRBD1 | - | TRBV7-8 | CASSLSEGAYDGYTF | TGTGCCAGCAGCTTATCAGAGGGGGCATACGATGGCTACACCTTC
TRBJ1-2 | - | - | TRBV29-1 | CSVKTAVGGYTF | TGCAGCGTGAAAACGGCGGTAGGGGGCTACACCTTC
TRBJ2-3 | - | few | TRBV2 | CASTFTDTQYF | TGTGCCAGCACATTCACAGATACGCAGTATTTT
TRBJ1-1 | - | few | TRBV29-1 | CSVVGLAMNTEAFF | TGCAGCGTTGTGGGGCTTGCTATGAACACTGAAGCTTTCTTT
TRBJ2-1 | - | few | TRBV12-3/TRBV12-4 | CASSLIAGYKDNEQFF | TGTGCCAGCAGTTTAATAGCCGGGTACAAAGACAATGAGCAGTTCTTC
TRBJ1-1 | TRBD1 | - | TRBV20-1 | CSAPRQGDEAFF | TGCAGTGCTCCTCGACAGGGAGATGAAGCTTTCTTT
TRBJ2-7 | TRBD1 | - | TRBV10-3 | CAITDRGTDEQYF | TGTGCCATCACTGACAGGGGAACGGACGAGCAGTACTTC
TRBJ2-1 | - | few | TRBV9 | CASSVGAVSSANEQFF | TGTGCCAGCAGCGTAGGGGCCGTCAGTTCAGCTAATGAGCAGTTCTTC
TRBJ2-5 | TRBD1 | - | TRBV4-2 | CASSQDNRGRETQYF | TGTGCCAGCAGCCAAGATAACAGGGGGCGAGAGACCCAGTACTTC
TRBJ2-7 | - | few | TRBV29-1 | CSVEDFNGSSYEQYF | TGCAGCGTTGAAGATTTTAACGGGAGCTCCTACGAGCAGTACTTC
TRBJ2-1 | TRBD2 | - | TRBV28 | CASSLVPGGAKNEQFF | TGTGCCAGCAGTTTAGTTCCGGGAGGGGCGAAGAATGAGCAGTTCTTC
TRBJ2-2 | - | - | TRBV7-7 | CASSPKRGSAGELFF | TGTGCTAGCAGCCCGAAGAGGGGCAGCGCCGGGGAGCTGTTTTTT
TRBJ2-1 | TRBD2 | - | TRBV11-2 | CASSPNPGLAGGPRGNQQFF | TGTGCCAGCAGCCCGAACCCAGGACTAGCGGGAGGGCCTAGGGGCAATCAGCAGTTCTTC
TRBJ1-3 | - | - | TRBV11-2 | CASSFNRNGNTIYF | TGTGCCAGCAGCTTTAATAGGAACGGAAACACCATATATTTT
TRBJ2-5 | - | few | TRBV28 | CASSLMVDYQETQYF | TGTGCCAGCAGTTTAATGGTGGATTACCAAGAGACCCAGTACTTC
TRBJ2-5 | - | few | TRBV11-2 | CASSPPRVASGIGETQYF | TGTGCCAGCAGCCCTCCTCGGGTGGCTTCAGGGATCGGAGAGACCCAGTACTTC
TRBJ2-2 | - | few | TRBV15 | CATSPRGKVYAGELFF | TGTGCCACCAGCCCAAGGGGGAAGGTTTACGCCGGGGAGCTGTTTTTT
TRBJ2-7 | TRBD2 | few | TRBV20-1 | CSASGLAGFYEQYF | TGCAGTGCTAGCGGGCTAGCGGGATTCTACGAGCAGTACTTC
TRBJ2-7 | - | - | TRBV29-1 | CSVEDSGESSSGQYF | TGCAGCGTTGAAGATTCGGGGGAGTCCTCGTCGGGGCAGTACTTC
TRBJ1-4 | TRBD1 | - | TRBV7-4 | CASSWSGTGGEKLFF | TGTGCCAGCAGCTGGTCCGGGACAGGGGGTGAAAAACTGTTTTTT
TRBJ2-3 | - | few | TRBV13 | CASSSRQGTDTQYF | TGTGCCAGCAGCTCCCGCCAGGGCACAGATACGCAGTATTTT
TRBJ2-4 | TRBD2 | - | TRBV4-1 | CASSQLLAGLAKNIQYF | TGCGCCAGCAGCCAATTACTAGCGGGGCTAGCCAAAAACATTCAGTACTTC
TRBJ2-1 | - | few | TRBV29-1 | CSAGLSNEQFF | TGCAGCGCTGGCCTGTCCAATGAGCAGTTCTTC
TRBJ1-3 | - | - | TRBV28 | CASGGAPNSGNTIYF | TGTGCCAGCGGGGGGGCCCCGAACTCTGGAAACACCATATATTTT
TRBJ2-3 | - | - | TRBV11-2 | CASSLDPRTDTQYF | TGTGCCAGCAGCTTAGATCCCCGAACAGATACGCAGTATTTT
TRBJ2-5 | - | few | TRBV19 | CASTGASETQYF | TGTGCCAGTACGGGGGCAAGCGAGACCCAGTACTTC
TRBJ1-3 | TRBD1 | few | TRBV6-5 | CASRRDRVSGNTIYF | TGTGCCAGCAGACGCGACAGGGTCTCTGGAAACACCATATATTTT
TRBJ2-1 | TRBD1 | few | TRBV7-8 | CASSSGTGGRDEQFF | TGTGCCAGCAGCTCCGGGACAGGGGGCCGGGATGAGCAGTTCTTC
TRBJ2-4 | - | - | TRBV6-6 | CASSYSSAGIQYF | TGTGCCAGCAGTTACTCGAGTGCGGGCATTCAGTACTTC
TRBJ2-6 | - | few | TRBV5-6 | CASSSAGYSGANVLTF | TGTGCCAGCAGCTCGGCGGGGTACTCTGGGGCCAACGTCCTGACTTTC
TRBJ2-2 | - | - | TRBV9 | CASSVEGQVNTGELFF | TGTGCCAGCAGCGTTGAAGGCCAGGTCAACACCGGGGAGCTGTTTTTT
TRBJ2-3 | TRBD2 | - | TRBV5-6 | CASSLLRGGADTQYF | TGTGCCAGCAGCTTGTTGCGGGGGGGCGCCGATACGCAGTATTTT
TRBJ1-2 | TRBD1 | few | TRBV4-1 | CASSPLQGARGYTF | TGCGCCAGCAGCCCGCTACAGGGGGCGCGCGGCTACACCTTC
TRBJ1-6 | - | - | TRBV7-9 | CASSLQRDNSPLHF | TGTGCCAGCAGCTTGCAGCGGGACAATTCACCCCTCCACTTT
TRBJ2-1 | - | - | TRBV12-3/TRBV12-4 | CASSFGDRRRYNEQFF | TGTGCCAGCAGTTTCGGAGACAGGAGACGTTACAATGAGCAGTTCTTC
TRBJ2-7 | - | few | TRBV28 | CASSMSVSYEQYF | TGTGCCAGCAGTATGAGCGTCTCCTACGAGCAGTACTTC
TRBJ1-2 | - | - | TRBV19 | CASSILRDGYTF | TGTGCCAGTAGTATATTGAGGGATGGCTACACCTTC
TRBJ1-1 | - | - | TRBV7-3 | CASSLFGGAEAFF | TGTGCCAGCAGCTTATTTGGGGGAGCTGAAGCTTTCTTT
TRBJ2-7 | TRBD2 | few | TRBV20-1 | CSARGLAGDNEQYF | TGCAGTGCTAGAGGATTAGCGGGAGATAACGAGCAGTACTTC
TRBJ1-2 | - | - | TRBV12-3/TRBV12-4 | CASSESRTANYGYTF | TGTGCCAGCAGTGAATCCCGGACAGCTAACTATGGCTACACTTTC
TRBJ2-5 | - | few | TRBV7-8 | CASSDRQRTYQETQYF | TGTGCCAGCAGTGACCGACAGAGGACGTACCAAGAGACCCAGTACTTC
TRBJ2-7 | TRBD1 | - | TRBV28 | CASRKPGQGGEQYF | TGTGCCAGCAGGAAACCGGGACAGGGCGGCGAGCAGTACTTC
TRBJ2-2 | - | few | TRBV20-1 | CSAVRDSVKTGELFF | TGCAGTGCTGTACGGGACTCCGTCAAAACCGGGGAGCTGTTTTTT
TRBJ2-1 | TRBD2 | - | TRBV5-5 | CASSLASGTSYNEQFF | TGTGCCAGCAGCTTGGCTAGCGGGACTTCCTACAATGAGCAGTTCTTC
TRBJ2-7 | - | many | TRBV12-3/TRBV12-4 | CASSFSGYEQYF | TGTGCCAGCAGCTTCAGCGGATACGAGCAGTACTTC
TRBJ2-1 | TRBD2 | few | TRBV7-6 | CASSPTSGALSYNEQFF | TGTGCCAGCAGCCCCACTAGCGGGGCACTCTCCTACAATGAGCAGTTCTTC
TRBJ2-3 | TRBD2 | few | TRBV12-3/TRBV12-4 | CASSFPGLAGRTDTQYF | TGTGCCAGCAGTTTCCCTGGACTAGCGGGGCGCACAGATACGCAGTATTTT
TRBJ2-7 | TRBD2 | - | TRBV20-1 | CSGTSSYEQYF | TGCAGTGGGACTAGCAGTTACGAGCAGTACTTC
TRBJ2-7 | TRBD1 | - | TRBV6-2/TRBV6-3 | CASSYDRAPYEQYF | TGTGCCAGCAGTTACGACAGGGCACCCTACGAGCAGTACTTC
TRBJ2-5 | TRBD2 | - | TRBV29-1 | CSVEVAGAPRTTQYF | TGCAGCGTTGAAGTAGCGGGGGCCCCAAGAACGACCCAGTACTTC
TRBJ2-1 | - | - | TRBV6-2/TRBV6-3 | CASSYYSAGTYNEQFF | TGTGCCAGCAGTTACTATTCTGCGGGGACCTACAATGAGCAGTTCTTC
TRBJ2-3 | TRBD1 | few | TRBV7-2 | CASSLGRGQVDTQYF | TGTGCCAGCAGTTTAGGCAGGGGGCAGGTAGATACGCAGTATTTT
TRBJ2-6 | - | few | TRBV6-5 | CASSYFTGANVLTF | TGTGCCAGCAGTTACTTCACTGGGGCCAACGTCCTGACTTTC